This entry lists 25 T cell receptor beta chains sequenced from one sample in a study of blood T cell repertoires in COVID-19 (dated by TCRdb to 2018 to 2021). Library preparation used the immunoSEQ multiplex PCR assay. The source is immuneACCESS, and TCRdb retained only in-frame sequences with V and J called. Part of the clones is not carried over; for the studies checked, unresolved V genes explain less than half of this, and the remainder is unexplained. In all, the sample holds tens of thousands of clones, and 85% to 90% of those were seen once. About 25% of the sample comes from the top ten. The specimen sequenced was peripheral blood. These receptors were taken from a human donor in a cohort sampled during active COVID-19.

J is TRBJ1-1 and V is TRBV7-2; D remains unclear. The CDR3 consists of 11 residues. V was shortened by 6 bases and J by 8 bases, with 10 bases between the two germline ends. Germline V gene lookup returns CDR1 SGHTA and CDR2 FQGNSA. The CDR3 DNA sequence: TGTGCCAGCAGACCGAGGGCCGAAGCTTTCTTT. Its protein product is CASRPRAEAFF.

The chain combines TRBV6-6 with TRBJ1-6; D is ambiguous. V gave up 8 bases and J gave up 0 bases, with 14 bases separating them. CDR1 is MNHNY and CDR2 is SVGAGI in the germline V gene (reference sequence). This CDR3 is 16 amino acids long. This CDR3 reads CASAERAGSYNSPLHF. The CDR3 bases are TGTGCCAGCGCCGAGAGGGCAGGCTCCTATAATTCACCCCTCCACTTT.

This chain connects TRBV7-9 to TRBJ2-3; 9 bases map to TRBD2. Trimming removed 8 bases from V and 3 bases from J; junction bases left unmatched: 9. Germline V gene lookup returns CDR1 SEHNR and CDR2 FQNEAQ (reference sequence). The CDR3 loop spans 15 amino acids. This CDR3 is CASEVAGGKTDTQYF. The CDR3 DNA sequence: TGTGCCAGCGAGGTGGCGGGGGGGAAAACAGATACGCAGTATTTT.

The CDR3 region has the DNA TGTGCCAGCAGTTCGTCTGGCACAGATACGCAGTATTTT. It codes for CASSSSGTDTQYF. The gene calls are TRBV25-1 and TRBJ2-3; D not certain. This CDR3 has 13 residues. Germline lookup yields CDR1 MGHDK and CDR2 SYGVNS. Between the trimmed V and J ends, which lost 5 bases and 1 base, there was a span of 7 bases.

Details on this clone: One junction end disagrees with the germline gene, perhaps due to a read error. The chain uses TRBV7-7 and TRBJ1-6; a possible D gene is TRBD1 (5 bases). This CDR3 has 14 amino acids. Germline CDR1 reads SSHAT; CDR2 reads FNYEAQ (reference sequence). DNA for the CDR3: TGTGCTAGCAGCTTAGGGGCCCTTGGATCACCCCTCCACTTT. Encoded protein: CASSLGALGSPLHF.

The V gene is TRBV19, the J gene TRBJ2-2; TRBD1 matches at 11 bases. CDR3 size: 21 residues. V shed 5 bases, J shed 0 bases, and the junction held 17 bases outside the gene matches. Germline V gene sequence: CDR1 LNHDA, CDR2 SQIVND (reference sequence). The CDR3 DNA is TGTGCCAGTAGTCCCCGGACAGGGGGCGCCACGGGGATTGCGAACACCGGGGAGCTGTTTTTT. Its protein is CASSPRTGGATGIANTGELFF.

The chain uses TRBV6-5 and TRBJ2-7; 8 positions match TRBD1. Germline values: CDR1 MNHEY, CDR2 SVGAGI. CDR3 length: 12 amino acids. Trimming removed 7 bases from V and 7 bases from J; junction bases left unmatched: 6. CDR3 amino acids: CASMQGAREQYF. CDR3 in DNA: TGTGCCAGCATGCAGGGGGCTAGGGAGCAGTACTTC.

This chain connects TRBV30 to TRBJ2-1; 7 nucleotides match TRBD2. Germline V gives CDR1 GTSNPN, CDR2 SVGIG (reference sequence). This CDR3 has 13 residues. V lost 0 bases and J lost 5; bases outside the gene matches: 1. As DNA, the CDR3 is TGTGCCTGGAGTGTTCGGGGGGACAATGAGCAGTTCTTC. Protein product: CAWSVRGDNEQFF. Full variable domain (rest looked up from reference TRBV30 and TRBJ2-1): SQTIHQWPATLVQPVGSPLSLECTVEGTSNPNLYWYRQAAGRGLQLLFYSVGIGQISSEVPQNLSASRPQDRQFILSSKKLLLSDSGFYLCAWSVRGDNEQFFGPGTRLTVL.

This chain links TRBV11-2 with TRBJ2-3, with TRBD1 identical over 7 bases. V shed 1 base, J shed 2 bases, and the junction held 3 bases outside the gene matches. Germline CDR1 is SGHAT and CDR2 is FQNNGV. This CDR3 is built from 15 residues. The chain's CDR3 is CASSLGGTATDTQYF. The CDR3 DNA is TGTGCCAGCAGCTTAGGAGGGACAGCCACAGATACGCAGTATTTT.

This clone is a singleton in its sample. The chain couples TRBV5-8 to TRBJ2-1; TRBD1 matches at 8 bases. The germline V gene has CDR1 SGHTS and CDR2 YDEGEE. This CDR3 spans 15 amino acids. V was pared by 2 bases and J by 5 bases, with 6 bases of the junction left unmatched. CDR3 DNA: TGTGCCAGCAGCTTAGGACAGGGTGTTCACAATGAGCAGTTCTTC. It specifies CASSLGQGVHNEQFF.

The chain uses TRBV20-1 and TRBJ2-1, with TRBD1 as a possible D gene (6 bases). V lost 3 bases to trimming and J lost 5 bases, with 8 bases between them. In germline, CDR1 is DFQATT, CDR2 SNEGSKA (reference sequence). CDR3 size: 12 residues. As DNA, the CDR3 is TGCAGTGCTAGTCGGACAGACAATGAGCAGTTCTTC. This sequence encodes CSASRTDNEQFF.

This chain links TRBV10-3 with TRBJ2-1; 12 bases fit TRBD2. CDR1 and CDR2 (germline): ENHRY, SYGVKD. J gave up 13 bases and V 4 bases, and 14 bases lay outside the gene matches. The CDR3 spans 16 residues. Written as DNA, the CDR3 is TGTGCCATCAGTGGGCACTCTAGCGGGGGGGCCGTGCGACAGTTCTTC. It specifies CAISGHSSGGAVRQFF.

This clone was seen only once. The V and J genes are TRBV4-1 and TRBJ2-5; 15 bases are a match to TRBD2. The germline V gene encodes CDR1 MGHRA and CDR2 YSYEKL. This CDR3 spans 17 amino acids. V trimming: 4 bases; J trimming: 5 bases; junction bases outside the gene matches: 8. CDR3 region: CASSPGTSGGSRETQYF. For the CDR3, the DNA is TGCGCCAGCAGCCCCGGGACTAGCGGGGGGTCAAGGGAGACCCAGTACTTC.

The chain joins TRBV6-5 to TRBJ1-5; maybe TRBD1 (5 bases). CDR1 is MNHEY, CDR2 SVGAGI, per germline. The V end lost 10 bases, the J end lost 6 bases, and 19 bases lay between the germline ends. The CDR3 length is 14 residues. CDR3 region: CATYPGTGGQPQHF. CDR3 nucleotide sequence: TGTGCCACCTACCCAGGGACGGGAGGTCAGCCCCAGCATTTT.

CDR3 amino acids: CASRWTSSSTDTQYF. The CDR3 DNA reads TGTGCCAGCAGGTGGACTAGCTCTAGCACAGATACGCAGTATTTT. The rearrangement uses TRBV6-5 and TRBJ2-3; TRBD2 matches 8 bases. Germline V gene lookup returns CDR1 MNHEY and CDR2 SVGAGI. Trimming took 6 bases from V and 0 from J; bases not matched to a gene: 5. The CDR3 has 15 amino acids.

This clone was counted once. This chain connects TRBV15 to TRBJ1-6; D is undetermined. CDR3 length equals 15 residues. V shed 1 base and J shed 4 bases, with 8 bases lying between them. Looked up from germline, CDR1 is LNHNV and CDR2 is YYDKDF (reference sequence). CDR3 sequence: CATSRVYRYNSPLHF. The CDR3 DNA reads TGTGCCACCAGCAGAGTTTACAGATATAATTCACCCCTCCACTTT.

V and J are TRBV29-1 and TRBJ2-7; D is unclear. Germline V gene sequence: CDR1 SQVTM, CDR2 ANQGSEA. Trimming took off 7 bases at V and 8 bases at J, with 18 bases between the two ends. The CDR3 runs to 12 residues. CDR3 sequence: CSARTSYAKQYF. For the CDR3, the DNA is TGCAGCGCCCGCACCTCCTACGCCAAGCAGTACTTC.

The chain combines TRBV7-9 with TRBJ2-7; a possible D gene is TRBD1 (5 bases). Germline CDR1 reads SEHNR; CDR2 reads FQNEAQ (reference sequence). V lost 3 bases to trimming and J lost 2 bases, with 11 bases between them. CDR3 length: 14 residues. CDR3 residues: CASSLTRAPYEQYF. The CDR3 DNA reads as TGTGCCAGCAGCTTGACCAGGGCCCCCTACGAGCAGTACTTC.

The genes are TRBV5-6 and TRBJ2-3; 12 bases are a match to TRBD2. Germline CDR1 reads SGHDT; CDR2 reads YYEEEE. The junction had 9 bases not matched to a gene; V was cut back by 3 bases and J by 4 bases. The CDR3 spans 17 residues. CDR3 nucleotides: TGTGCCAGCAGCTACGGGACTAGCGGGTTTCGGTCAGATACGCAGTATTTT. Protein sequence: CASSYGTSGFRSDTQYF.

This rearrangement joins TRBV27 to TRBJ1-2; D not resolved. The CDR3 consists of 14 residues. Trimming took off 3 bases at V and 7 bases at J, with 15 bases between the two ends. CDR1 MNHEY and CDR2 SMNVEV come from the germline V gene (reference sequence). CDR3 sequence (DNA): TGTGCCAGCAGTTTCGACGGGAACCTAGGTGGCTACACCTTC. Protein: CASSFDGNLGGYTF.

This chain connects TRBV30 to TRBJ1-4; TRBD1 matches 7 bases. CDR1 and CDR2 (germline): GTSNPN, SVGIG (reference sequence). The CDR3 consists of 18 residues. V shed 3 bases and J 0 bases; nucleotides not matched to a gene: 13. The CDR3 region has the DNA TGTGCCTGGAGGGCCAGGGGGAGAGAGGTCACAACTAATGAAAAACTGTTTTTT. This encodes CAWRARGREVTTNEKLFF.

V and J are TRBV30 and TRBJ2-5; 9 bases align to TRBD1. Unmatched junction bases numbered 6, after V lost 3 bases and J lost 1 base. The CDR3 length is 15 residues. Per the germline V gene, CDR1 is GTSNPN and CDR2 is SVGIG (reference sequence). CDR3 nucleotide sequence: TGTGCCTGGAGCAGCGGGACAGGGCCCCAAGAGACCCAGTACTTC. Amino acids: CAWSSGTGPQETQYF.

This sequence joins TRBV24-1 and TRBJ1-3; tentatively, D is TRBD1 (5 bases). The CDR3 spans 14 residues. Trimming pared 0 bases from V and 10 bases from J, leaving 12 bases between. The germline gives CDR1 KGHDR, CDR2 SFDVKD. The CDR3 nucleotides are TGTGCCACCAGTGATTTGCTTCAGGGTTGGACCATATATTTT. This gives the protein CATSDLLQGWTIYF.

The J gene is TRBJ2-7, the V gene TRBV2; the D gene is possibly TRBD1 (6 bases). Germline V gene lookup returns CDR1 SNHLY and CDR2 FYNNEI. Trimming pared 7 bases from V and 3 bases from J, leaving 10 bases between. The CDR3 extends over 12 amino acids. The CDR3 spells CASTRDIYEQYF. In DNA, the CDR3 is TGTGCCAGCACACGGGACATCTACGAGCAGTACTTC.

The rearrangement links TRBV5-1 to TRBJ2-3; no reliable D call. From germline, CDR1 is SGHRS and CDR2 YFSETQ. This CDR3 has 15 residues. Trimming took 4 bases from V and 7 from J, leaving 19 bases between them. The CDR3 sequence: CASSPPTPDTHTQYF. DNA for the CDR3: TGCGCCAGCAGCCCCCCCACTCCCGACACTCATACGCAGTATTTT.